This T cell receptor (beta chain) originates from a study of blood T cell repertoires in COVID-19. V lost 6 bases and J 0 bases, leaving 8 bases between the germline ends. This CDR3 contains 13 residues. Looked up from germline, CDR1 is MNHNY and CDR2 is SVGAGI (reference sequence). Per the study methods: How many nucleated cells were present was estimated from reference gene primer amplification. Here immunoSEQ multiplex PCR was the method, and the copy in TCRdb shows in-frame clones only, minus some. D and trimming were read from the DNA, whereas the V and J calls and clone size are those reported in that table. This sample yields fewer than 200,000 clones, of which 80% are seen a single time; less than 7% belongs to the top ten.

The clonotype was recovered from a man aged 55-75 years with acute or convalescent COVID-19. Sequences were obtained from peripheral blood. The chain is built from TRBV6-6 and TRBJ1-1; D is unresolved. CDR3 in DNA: TGTGCCAGCAGGCCACATATGAACACTGAAGCTTTCTTT. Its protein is CASRPHMNTEAFF.